This T cell receptor (beta chain) originates from a study of blood T cell repertoires in COVID-19. Measured with immunoSEQ multiplex PCR; TCRdb has only the in-frame clones, and not every one. The sample includes 80,000 to 95,000 clones, roughly four fifths of them seen just once. V shed 5 bases and J shed 4 bases, with 21 bases lying between them. The CDR3 has 17 amino acids. The V gene's germline CDR1 is SGHVS and CDR2 FQNEAQ. This TCR derives from a woman over 75 with active or convalescent COVID-19. Sequencing input: peripheral blood. This chain joins TRBV7-8 and TRBJ1-3, with no clear D. CDR3 region: CASSLLLTNRPGNTIYF. The CDR3 nucleotides are TGTGCCAGCAGCCTCCTCCTGACTAACCGCCCGGGAAACACCATATATTTT.